The source of this T cell receptor beta chain is a study of blood T cell repertoires in COVID-19. Across the whole study: Collection of acute and convalescent COVID-19 samples took place in the United States, Italy and Spain. T cells, B-cell-depleted T cells, or PBMCs supplied cDNA or gDNA.

CDR3 length equals 15 residues. Losses at the gene ends were 3 bases for V and 8 bases for J; bases not matched to a gene: 8. CDR1 is LGHNA and CDR2 is YNFKEQ in the germline V gene. Original methodology: Counts of nucleated cells, estimated from reference gene primer amplification, were obtained. Sequenced by immunoSEQ multiplex PCR; TCRdb stores in-frame clones only, minus some. Clonal size and the V and J genes are those of that table, whereas D and trimming came from the DNA. This sample has 200,000 to 250,000 clones, with more than 70% found just once. What was sequenced was peripheral blood. The sequence was collected from a woman aged 55-75 years with acute or convalescent COVID-19. This chain links TRBV4-2 with TRBJ1-3, with 9 bases matching TRBD1. CDR3 loop: CASSQLTGGGDTIYF. The CDR3 DNA follows: TGTGCCAGCAGCCAGTTAACAGGGGGCGGAGACACCATATATTTT.